The T cell receptor beta chain under discussion was sequenced for a study of T cells in Graves' hyperthyroidism and ophthalmopathy. Study results and caveats: In the blood, most expanded thyroid clonotypes above 0.001 appeared as well. The model made its ophthalmopathy prediction, and onset followed a median around six months later. Researchers report that a 13 V-J model separated ophthalmopathy from stable hyperthyroidism.

Used for diagnoses were clinical symptoms, serum thyroxine and TRAb, thyroid ultrasound and orbital computed tomography. Template material for amplifying TCR beta CDR3 regions consisted of RNA transcripts. The TCR CDR3 first-round RT-PCR relied on the HTBI primer set. In TCRdb, the multiplex PCR reads were re-called with MiXCR into one record per CDR3 protein. Counted here are approximately 590,000 distinct CDR3 sequences, 35% to 55% occurring once; the ten biggest clones make up about 8.2%. Turning to this clonotype: Its matching antigen is unknown.

This clonotype was sampled from a woman under 30 with Graves' hyperthyroidism. Specimen: peripheral blood or thyroid tissue (not recorded which).

CDR3 DNA: TGTGCCAGCAGTCAGGTGGCGGGCGAGCAGTACTTC. Translated: CASSQVAGEQYF. The J gene is TRBJ2-7, the V gene TRBV2; possibly TRBD2 for D (5 bases). Trimming removed 5 bases at V and 6 bases at J, with 11 bases between. The germline V gene encodes CDR1 SNHLY and CDR2 FYNNEI. The CDR3 has 12 residues.